A single count supports the clone carrying this T cell receptor (beta chain). The junction had 6 bases not matched to a gene; V was cut back by 2 bases and J by 1 base. Germline-derived CDR1 and CDR2 are MNHEY and SVGAGI. This CDR3 comprises 16 residues. The sample belongs to a study of blood T cell repertoires in COVID-19. Method: immunoSEQ multiplex PCR; TCRdb's copy keeps in-frame clones and lacks some. The sample holds about 210,000 clones, about 87% seen once. The chain combines TRBV6-5 with TRBJ1-1, with 8 bases that match TRBD1. Sequenced sample: peripheral blood. The receptor's source is a man aged 60 to 69 who had recovered from COVID-19. CDR3 region: CASSYEAGTGNTEAFF. CDR3 nucleotides: TGTGCCAGCAGTTACGAGGCCGGGACAGGGAACACTGAAGCTTTCTTT.